This entry lists 19 T cell receptor beta chains sequenced from one sample in a study of molecular identifiers for immune sequencing clone quantification. MiXCR was run by TCRdb on the PCR reads, yielding one entry per CDR3 protein. The table records a few hundred thousand distinct CDR3 sequences, 24% of them present only once. Sequenced input: naive CD8+ T cells from blood, with Jurkat cell RNA spiked in. The subset here: FACS-sorted CD8+CD4-CCR7+CD45RA+ naive T cells. These receptors were obtained from a human donor in good health. Some libraries in this study had Jurkat cell RNA spiked in.

This clonotype was seen at least ten times. The chain is built from TRBV12-3 or TRBV12-4 and TRBJ2-3; D ambiguous. V was pared by 7 bases and J by 0 bases, with 11 bases between. There are 14 residues in the CDR3. CDR3 amino acids: CASTAVGSTDTQYF. CDR3 in DNA: TGTGCCAGCACGGCGGTCGGTAGCACAGATACGCAGTATTTT.

A note on this clonotype: This may come from a read error, since a much larger clone is one base off. This chain connects TRBV12-3 or TRBV12-4 to TRBJ2-3; D unresolved. The CDR3 is 14 residues long. V shed 5 bases and J shed 1 base, with 10 bases lying between them. CDR3 amino acids: CASSARGGTDTQYF. CDR3 nucleotide sequence: TGTGCCAGCAGTGCACGCGGTGGCACAGATACGCAGTATTTT.

This clonotype was recorded many times. The rearrangement joins TRBV7-2 to TRBJ2-5, with 10 bases that match TRBD1. The CDR3 spans 16 residues. Germline assignment: CDR1 SGHTA and CDR2 FQGNSA. V lost 4 bases and J lost 5; bases outside the gene matches: 10. The CDR3 spells CASSWGPGQGLETQYF. The CDR3 nucleotides read TGTGCCAGCAGCTGGGGACCGGGACAGGGGTTGGAGACCCAGTACTTC.

There are many counts of this clonotype. The DNA for the CDR3 is TGTGCCAGCAGGGCTCTAGGAGTCACTGAAGCTTTCTTT. This gives the protein CASRALGVTEAFF. This chain connects TRBV12-3 or TRBV12-4 to TRBJ1-1; the D is unclear. V lost 6 bases, J lost 4 bases, and 12 bases lay in between. This CDR3 is built from 13 residues.

This clonotype was counted ten times or more. The chain combines TRBV20-1 with TRBJ1-1, with D unresolved. The CDR3 covers 12 residues. The V end lost 1 base, the J end lost 8 bases, and 11 bases lay between the germline ends. Germline lookup yields CDR1 DFQATT and CDR2 SNEGSKA (reference sequence). The CDR3 DNA reads as TGCAGTGCTAGAGGGCTGGCAGCCGAAGCTTTCTTT. This sequence encodes CSARGLAAEAFF.

The rearrangement links TRBV5-3 to TRBJ2-7; D is perhaps TRBD1 (6 bases). TRBV5-3 is assigned to the ORF class and has an uncertain function. V lost 8 bases, J lost 0 bases, and 15 bases lay in between. The CDR3 runs to 14 residues. The CDR3 loop is CASSWSDSSYEQYF. DNA for the CDR3: TGTGCCAGCAGTTGGTCGGACAGCTCCTACGAGCAGTACTTC.

The chain uses TRBV4-3 and TRBJ1-1; TRBD1 is a possible D gene (6 bases). V lost 1 base and J lost 4, with 13 bases in between. Germline loops: CDR1 LGHNA, CDR2 YSLEER. The CDR3 covers 15 residues. In DNA, the CDR3 is TGCGCCAGCAGCCAAGGAGGCAGGGGAGCCACTGAAGCTTTCTTT. It is translated as CASSQGGRGATEAFF.

About this clonotype itself: A much larger clone lies one base from this, so it may be a read error. The chain is built from TRBV7-2 and TRBJ2-2; 14 bases fit TRBD2. This CDR3 is built from 17 residues. CDR1 and CDR2 from the germline V gene are SGHTA and FQGNSA. CDR3 DNA sequence: TGTGCCAGCAGCTCAAGACTAGCGGGGGGGACCACCGAGGAGCTGTTTTTT. Its translation is CASSSRLAGGTTEELFF.

This clonotype was counted ten times or more. The genes are TRBV25-1 and TRBJ2-7; D tentatively reads TRBD1 or TRBD2 (6 bases each). This CDR3 is 13 amino acids long. V was cut by 8 bases and J by 6 bases, with 17 bases left in between. The germline CDR1 and CDR2 sequences are MGHDK and SYGVNS. CDR3 protein: CASSRTGGSEQYF. The CDR3 DNA reads as TGTGCCAGCTCCCGAACCGGGGGCAGCGAGCAGTACTTC.

The chain employs TRBV28 and TRBJ1-5, with 7 bases identical to TRBD1. Unmatched junction bases numbered 6, after V lost 6 bases and J lost 1 base. Germline assignment: CDR1 MDHEN and CDR2 SYDVKM. The CDR3 is 15 residues long. The CDR3, as DNA: TGTGCCAGCAGGCCTCAGGGGGAGAGCAATCAGCCCCAGCATTTT. Its translation: CASRPQGESNQPQHF.

Regarding this clonotype: Just one base apart from a much larger clone, this may be a read error. The chain links TRBV6-6 to TRBJ2-7, with D perhaps TRBD1 (6 bases). Germline V gives CDR1 MNHNY, CDR2 SVGAGI (reference sequence). The length of the CDR3 is 14 residues. The chain's CDR3 is CASSYRDKPYGQYF. The CDR3, as DNA: TGTGCCAGCAGTTACCGGGACAAACCCTACGGGCAGTACTTC.

This clonotype was counted ten times or more. J is TRBJ2-7 and V is TRBV6-7; D call uncertain. TRBV6-7 qualifies as an ORF whose function is uncertain. This CDR3 spans 9 amino acids. V dropped 9 bases and J dropped 4 bases, with 4 bases sitting between them. The CDR3 loop is CAREYEQYF. CDR3 coding DNA: TGTGCCAGAGAATACGAGCAGTACTTC.

This clonotype was found many times. The chain carries TRBV27 and TRBJ2-3; possibly TRBD2 for D (5 bases). Trimming left V 2 bases short and J 2 bases short, with 8 bases between. Germline values: CDR1 MNHEY, CDR2 SMNVEV (reference sequence). The CDR3 sequence is 14 residues long. The CDR3 is CASSLAGYTDTQYF. DNA for the CDR3: TGTGCCAGCAGTTTAGCGGGCTACACAGATACGCAGTATTTT.

This clonotype was seen more than once but under ten times. The V gene is TRBV6-2 or TRBV6-3, the J gene TRBJ2-3, with 8 bases aligning to TRBD1. With V trimmed by 2 bases and J by 3 bases, 10 bases remained unmatched. The CDR3 is made up of 17 amino acids. Germline V gene data show CDR1 as MNHEY and CDR2 as SVGEGT. For the CDR3, the DNA is TGTGCCAGCAGTTACACCGGCGGACAGGGAGTAACAGATACGCAGTATTTT. Its protein product is CASSYTGGQGVTDTQYF.

This clonotype has a count of ten or more. This chain joins TRBV27 and TRBJ2-3, with D unresolved. The ends were cut back, 5 bases at V and 4 bases at J, with 10 bases in the middle. Germline V gene sequence: CDR1 MNHEY, CDR2 SMNVEV (reference sequence). There are 13 residues in the CDR3. The CDR3 sequence is CASSLNYPDTQYF. Here the CDR3 DNA reads TGTGCCAGCAGTCTGAACTACCCAGATACGCAGTATTTT.

The sample holds many counts of this clonotype. CDR3 in DNA: TGCAGTGCTAGAGGCGACAGGGAGCGCACAGATACGCAGTATTTT. Residues: CSARGDRERTDTQYF. V and J are TRBV20-1 and TRBJ2-3, with 7 nucleotides matching TRBD1. Germline CDR1 DFQATT, CDR2 SNEGSKA (reference sequence). There are 15 residues in the CDR3. Germline trimming cut 1 base from V and 1 base from J; bases unmatched to any gene: 5.

There are many counts of this clonotype. This chain links TRBV29-1 with TRBJ2-3; no definite D call. This CDR3 is built from 10 residues. Between the trimmed V and J ends, which lost 6 bases and 6 bases, there was a span of 7 bases. From germline, CDR1 is SQVTM and CDR2 ANQGSEA. The CDR3 DNA reads TGCAGCGTCTGGGCGGATACGCAGTATTTT. It yields the protein CSVWADTQYF.

Only a few counts were recorded for this clonotype. The V gene is TRBV20-1, the J gene TRBJ2-7; D uncertain. V gave up 3 bases and J gave up 0 bases, with 9 bases separating them. Germline V gene lookup returns CDR1 DFQATT and CDR2 SNEGSKA (reference sequence). The CDR3 runs to 13 residues. CDR3 sequence reads: CSASQTYSYEQYF. CDR3 sequence (DNA): TGCAGTGCTAGCCAGACTTACTCCTACGAGCAGTACTTC.

CDR3 DNA: TGTGCCAGCAGCCCGACTAGCGGGGTTGCGGAGACCCAGTACTTC. Translating it yields CASSPTSGVAETQYF. The chain joins TRBV7-9 to TRBJ2-5, with 11 bases aligning to TRBD2. CDR3 length: 15 amino acids. Trimming took 5 bases from V and 5 from J; bases not matched to a gene: 7. Per germline, CDR1 SEHNR and CDR2 FQNEAQ (reference sequence).